This T cell receptor (beta chain) was profiled in a study of T-cell memory formation after mild COVID-19. Study at large: The two donors had largely donor-specific TCR clusters. General study points: Whether day 37 second-wave clones are SARS-CoV-2-specific was not confirmed. Researchers found some responding clones in pre-infection memory, a sign that cross-reactive memory joined. CD4+ bias marked clones expanding day 15 to 37, unlike balanced contracting clones.

This CDR3 region has 17 residues. The ends were cut back, 5 bases at V and 2 bases at J, with 21 bases in the middle. In germline, CDR1 is SGHTA, CDR2 FQGNSA. This clonotype came up many times. Antigen: not known. TCRdb analysed the 5' RACE reads with MiXCR anew, one entry per CDR3 protein. The sample contains roughly 400,000 distinct CDR3 sequences, approximately 15% of which appear only once. The sequenced material came from PBMCs or a T cell subset sorted from them (not recorded which). The clonotype was recovered from a man between 18 and 29 years old who had mild COVID-19 (a few samples of this study predate the infection). Cell type and time point are not known. The chain uses TRBV7-2 and TRBJ1-1, with D possibly matching TRBD1 (5 bases). CDR3 nucleotide sequence: TGTGCCAGCAGCCCCCAAGCCACCCGACGGACAAACACTGAAGCTTTCTTT. Protein product: CASSPQATRRTNTEAFF.